The sequence of this T cell receptor (beta chain) was determined in a study of OX40 agonist ivuxolimab in advanced cancers. The study, taken as a whole, reports: Dosing at 0.1 to 3.0 mg/kg was accompanied by clonal expansion of CD4+ and CD8+ blood T cells by week 6. Clonal expansion was among the lowest in partial responders at 0.1-3.0 mg/kg, especially CD8+.

The CDR3 runs to 15 residues. Trimming took off 5 bases at V and 0 bases at J, with 11 bases between the two ends. The germline CDR1 and CDR2 sequences are LNHDA and SQIVND (reference sequence). The protocol was immunoSEQ multiplex PCR, while the TCRdb copy is restricted to in-frame clones and leaves out a portion. The sample lists some 78,000 clones; approximately 90% were seen once. Notes on this clone: Its target is not known.

This receptor was obtained from an adult with an advanced solid tumor such as melanoma, head and neck, liver or kidney cancer. This chain joins TRBV19 and TRBJ1-5; perhaps TRBD1 as D (5 bases). The specimen comprised CD4+ or CD8+ T cells sorted from blood, sampled in a trial of the OX40 agonist ivuxolimab. The CDR3 reads CASSLRGVSNQPQHF. CDR3 in DNA: TGTGCCAGTAGTCTCCGAGGGGTTAGCAATCAGCCCCAGCATTTT.